These 26 T cell receptor beta chains were sequenced from one sample in a study of T cells in Graves' hyperthyroidism and ophthalmopathy. It was RNA transcripts that yielded the amplified TCR beta CDR3 regions. The HTBI primer set was used in a first-round RT-PCR of the TCR CDR3. One entry per CDR3 protein results from TCRdb running MiXCR on the multiplex PCR reads. This table has hundreds of thousands of distinct CDR3 sequences, roughly 15% appearing once. The sample comprised blood. These receptors were obtained from a woman aged 18-35 years with Graves' ophthalmopathy.

This clonotype occurred many times. V gene TRBV7-8 combines with J gene TRBJ1-2; D is unresolved. V lost 4 bases and J lost 6, with 15 bases in between. The CDR3 is made up of 14 amino acids. Germline loops: CDR1 SGHVS, CDR2 FQNEAQ. This CDR3 is CASSSGPPADGYTF. The CDR3 DNA follows: TGTGCCAGCAGCTCTGGACCTCCCGCCGATGGCTACACCTTC.

This clonotype was observed at least ten times. The rearrangement uses TRBV20-1 and TRBJ2-1; the match to TRBD2 covers 8 bases. The V and J ends lost 4 bases and 8 bases, in that order; junction bases with no gene match: 10. CDR1 is DFQATT, CDR2 SNEGSKA, per germline (reference sequence). The CDR3 totals 14 residues. CDR3 loop: CSATKAGVGDEQFF. DNA for the CDR3: TGCAGTGCTACGAAAGCGGGAGTGGGGGATGAGCAGTTCTTC.

The V gene is TRBV2, the J gene TRBJ1-5; D gene uncertain. V was cut by 6 bases and J by 1 base, with 7 bases left in between. Looked up from germline, CDR1 is SNHLY and CDR2 is FYNNEI. This CDR3 is 13 amino acids long. The CDR3 sequence: CASSGESNQPQHF. In DNA, the CDR3 is TGTGCCAGCAGCGGTGAGAGCAATCAGCCCCAGCATTTT.

This clonotype was counted a few times. The chain recombines TRBV5-4 with TRBJ2-5, with D perhaps TRBD1 or TRBD2 (5 bases each). V was pared by 5 bases and J by 7 bases, with 18 bases between. This CDR3 contains 14 residues. CDR1 is SGHNT and CDR2 is YYREEE in the germline V gene (reference sequence). The CDR3: CASSFRGARGTQYF. The DNA of the CDR3 is TGTGCCAGCAGTTTTCGAGGGGCCCGTGGGACCCAGTACTTC.

The chain employs TRBV7-3 and TRBJ1-2; D might be TRBD1 (6 bases). V lost 1 base to trimming and J lost 8 bases, with 17 bases between them. CDR3 length: 15 residues. Germline V CDR1 and CDR2: SGHTA, FQGTGA. CDR3 sequence (DNA): TGTGCCAGCAGCTTAATGGGCCGGCAGAGGGGGGGCTACACCTTC. Translated: CASSLMGRQRGGYTF.

This clonotype came up many times. The V gene is TRBV6-1, the J gene TRBJ2-7, with 8 bases matching TRBD1. CDR1 MNHNS and CDR2 SASEGT come from the germline V gene. This CDR3 has 16 residues. J gave up 3 bases and V 5 bases, and 12 bases lay outside the gene matches. The CDR3 protein is CASSSRSGTGLYEQYF. For the CDR3, the DNA is TGTGCCAGCAGTTCTCGGTCCGGGACAGGTCTCTACGAGCAGTACTTC.

This chain connects TRBV5-1 to TRBJ2-2, with D possibly matching TRBD2 (5 bases). This CDR3 has 15 amino acids. V lost 2 bases, J lost 2 bases, and 10 bases lay in between. CDR1 is SGHRS, CDR2 YFSETQ, per germline. This CDR3 is CASSLTGKNTGELFF. CDR3 sequence (DNA): TGCGCCAGCAGCTTAACCGGGAAAAACACCGGGGAGCTGTTTTTT.

The chain joins TRBV20-1 to TRBJ1-3; tentative D call: TRBD1 (5 bases). This CDR3 comprises 15 residues. Trimming stripped 5 bases from V and 8 bases from J, with 22 bases between. Germline V gene lookup returns CDR1 DFQATT and CDR2 SNEGSKA (reference sequence). The CDR3 region is CSALNAGTASDTIYF. In nucleotides, the CDR3 is TGCAGTGCTTTGAACGCCGGGACTGCCTCCGACACCATATATTTT.

This clonotype showed up just a few times. This chain connects TRBV28 to TRBJ2-7; perhaps D is TRBD1 or TRBD2 (6 bases each). The germline gives CDR1 MDHEN, CDR2 SYDVKM. V was trimmed by 7 bases and J by 3 bases, leaving 13 bases between them. This CDR3 spans 13 amino acids. CDR3 coding DNA: TGTGCCAGCACGGGGGACATTTTCTACGAGCAGTACTTC. Its translation is CASTGDIFYEQYF. The full variable domain, completed using reference TRBV28 and TRBJ2-7, is DVKVTQSSRYLVKRTGEKVFLECVQDMDHENMFWYRQDPGLGLRLIYFSYDVKMKEKGDIPEGYSVSREKKERFSLILESASTNQTSMYLCASTGDIFYEQYFGPGTRLTVT.

This clonotype has more than one count but fewer than ten. The chain joins TRBV3-1 to TRBJ2-3; 15 bases map to TRBD2. The CDR3 is made up of 16 amino acids. Germline CDR1 and CDR2: LGHDT and YNNKEL (reference sequence). The V and J ends lost 4 bases and 10 bases, in that order; junction bases with no gene match: 9. The CDR3 protein is CASSPLGLAGGFAQYF. The CDR3 coding sequence is TGTGCCAGCAGCCCCCTGGGACTAGCGGGGGGATTTGCGCAGTATTTT.

This clonotype occurred a few times. Written as DNA, the CDR3 is TGCGCCAGCAGCCAAGATTCCGGGGGGGTGTCCGGGGAGCTGTTTTTT. It encodes CASSQDSGGVSGELFF. This chain connects TRBV4-1 to TRBJ2-2, with 8 positions matching TRBD2. The V gene end was trimmed by 0 bases and the J gene end by 6 bases; junction bases not matched to a gene: 6. The CDR3 has 16 residues. Germline loops: CDR1 MGHRA, CDR2 YSYEKL.

This clonotype was counted a few times. The genes are TRBV7-2 and TRBJ1-5, with TRBD1 matching 9 bases. Trimming cost V 1 base and J 7 bases; bases outside gene matches: 5. The CDR3 is 15 amino acids. Germline V gives CDR1 SGHTA, CDR2 FQGNSA. The CDR3 is CASSLGGTGHQPQHF. Here the CDR3 DNA reads TGTGCCAGCAGCTTAGGCGGGACAGGGCACCAGCCCCAGCATTTT.

This clonotype was observed a handful of times. The chain links TRBV19 to TRBJ2-1; 9 nucleotides line up with TRBD1. This CDR3 region has 17 residues. Germline V lookup: CDR1 LNHDA, CDR2 SQIVND (reference sequence). V was clipped by 3 bases and J by 2 bases; unmatched bases: 8. CDR3 sequence reads: CASSIMGDREAYNEQFF. The CDR3 coding sequence is TGTGCCAGTAGTATCATGGGGGACAGGGAGGCCTACAATGAGCAGTTCTTC.

V and J are TRBV14 and TRBJ1-5; 8 bases are shared with TRBD1. The CDR3 is 15 residues long. V lost 0 bases to trimming and J lost 7 bases; unmatched junction nucleotides: 5. CDR1 is SGHDN and CDR2 is FVKESK in the germline V gene. CDR3 in DNA: TGTGCCAGCAGCCAAGATATCAGGGGGCAGCAGCCCCAGCATTTT. It encodes CASSQDIRGQQPQHF.

This clonotype was found many times. V is TRBV4-2 and J is TRBJ1-1; 7 nucleotides line up with TRBD1. The CDR3 loop spans 15 amino acids. V lost 4 bases to trimming and J lost 0 bases; unmatched junction nucleotides: 5. CDR1 is LGHNA and CDR2 is YNFKEQ in the germline V gene. The CDR3, as DNA: TGTGCCAGCAGCCTTTCAGGGGGTGTGAACACTGAAGCTTTCTTT. Its translation is CASSLSGGVNTEAFF.

This clonotype was counted many times. This sequence joins TRBV28 and TRBJ1-5; D unresolved. The CDR3 has 14 residues. Germline V CDR1 and CDR2: MDHEN, SYDVKM. The V end was cut by 3 bases, the J end by 3 bases, with 9 bases between. This CDR3 is CASSLGDVNQPQHF. CDR3 in DNA: TGTGCCAGCAGTTTGGGAGATGTCAATCAGCCCCAGCATTTT.

The chain recombines TRBV14 with TRBJ2-5; TRBD2 is a possible D gene (6 bases). CDR1 and CDR2 from the germline V gene are SGHDN and FVKESK. With 0 bases removed from V and 3 bases from J, the gap between germline ends came to 14 bases. The CDR3 contains 16 residues. The chain's CDR3 is CASSQDLTGEEETQYF. The CDR3 region has the DNA TGTGCCAGCAGCCAAGACTTAACGGGGGAGGAAGAGACCCAGTACTTC. The whole variable domain, remainder taken from reference TRBV14 and TRBJ2-5, is EAGVTQFPSHSVIEKGQTVTLRCDPISGHDNLYWYRRVMGKEIKFLLHFVKESKQDESGMPNNRFLAERTGGTYSTLKVQPAELEDSGVYFCASSQDLTGEEETQYFGPGTRLLVL.

This clonotype was counted ten times or more. The J gene is TRBJ1-1, the V gene TRBV28; unclear D gene. The germline CDR1 and CDR2 sequences are MDHEN and SYDVKM. This CDR3 has 12 amino acids. The V and J ends lost 6 bases and 1 base respectively, with 6 bases between them. This CDR3 is CASRPGNTEAFF. For the CDR3, the DNA is TGTGCCAGCAGGCCGGGGAACACTGAAGCTTTCTTT.

At least ten counts were recorded for this clonotype. The J gene is TRBJ2-1, the V gene TRBV6-6, with TRBD2 matching 11 bases. The CDR3 spans 18 residues. Unmatched junction bases numbered 14, after V lost 2 bases and J lost 8 bases. Germline V gives CDR1 MNHNY, CDR2 SVGAGI (reference sequence). CDR3 DNA sequence: TGTGCCAGCAGTTACCCCCGTGACGGACTAGCGGGTGGCGATGAGCAGTTCTTC. Amino acids: CASSYPRDGLAGGDEQFF.

This rearrangement joins TRBV19 to TRBJ1-5, with TRBD1 identical over 9 bases. This CDR3 contains 15 residues. With 5 bases clipped from V and 6 bases from J, the junction kept 8 bases outside the gene matches. Germline CDR1 reads LNHDA; CDR2 reads SQIVND (reference sequence). CDR3 residues: CASSFPGTGFQPQHF. CDR3 DNA sequence: TGTGCCAGTAGTTTCCCCGGGACAGGGTTTCAGCCCCAGCATTTT.

The table lists this clonotype with many counts. The rearrangement uses TRBV6-2 or TRBV6-3 and TRBJ1-1; no firm D call. The germline V gene encodes CDR1 MNHEY and CDR2 SVGEGT. With 6 bases removed from V and 0 bases from J, the gap between germline ends came to 23 bases. This CDR3 is 18 amino acids long. DNA for the CDR3: TGTGCCAGCAGCTTCCAGAGGACGAGAAGCGAGATGAACACTGAAGCTTTCTTT. This encodes CASSFQRTRSEMNTEAFF.

This clonotype was observed many times. The V and J genes are TRBV7-9 and TRBJ2-5, with 9 positions matching TRBD2. V trimming: 1 base; J trimming: 5 bases; junction bases outside the gene matches: 2. In germline, CDR1 is SEHNR, CDR2 FQNEAQ (reference sequence). The CDR3 covers 14 residues. CDR3 protein: CASSLVAGVETQYF. CDR3 nucleotide sequence: TGTGCCAGCAGCTTAGTAGCGGGAGTGGAGACCCAGTACTTC.

This clonotype was detected ten times or more. CDR3 protein: CASSLWGRGYTF. The CDR3 nucleotides read TGTGCCAGCAGTTTATGGGGGCGCGGCTACACCTTC. The chain combines TRBV28 with TRBJ1-2; TRBD1 might be the D (5 bases). The CDR3 has 12 amino acids. The ends were cut back, 0 bases at V and 8 bases at J, with 7 bases in the middle. CDR1 is MDHEN and CDR2 is SYDVKM in the germline V gene.

The rearrangement uses TRBV7-6 and TRBJ1-1; D gene ambiguous. Per the germline V gene, CDR1 is SGHVS and CDR2 is FNYEAQ. Deletions cut 5 bases from V and 11 bases from J, with 15 bases between. This CDR3 is built from 12 residues. DNA for the CDR3: TGTGCCAGCAGCGTTGGGCGTGGGGAGGCTTTCTTT. Translating it yields CASSVGRGEAFF.

V and J are TRBV28 and TRBJ1-2, with 7 bases fitting TRBD1. This CDR3 has 14 residues. After removal of 3 bases from V and 4 bases from J, the junction contained 5 bases not matched to a gene. Germline lookup yields CDR1 MDHEN and CDR2 SYDVKM. For the CDR3, the DNA is TGTGCCAGCAGTTTGACAGACAGGGTCTATGGCTACACCTTC. Translated, it gives CASSLTDRVYGYTF.

This clonotype was counted many times. J is TRBJ1-1 and V is TRBV29-1; TRBD1 is a possible D gene (6 bases). The CDR3 extends over 12 amino acids. From germline, CDR1 is SQVTM and CDR2 ANQGSEA. V was cut by 6 bases and J by 4 bases, with 12 bases left in between. CDR3 region: CSVVTGSTEAFF. As DNA, the CDR3 is TGCAGCGTAGTTACAGGGAGCACTGAAGCTTTCTTT.